What follows are 31 T cell receptor beta chains derived from one specimen sequenced in a study of blood T cell repertoires in COVID-19. Assay used: immunoSEQ multiplex PCR; TCRdb lists only in-frame clones, some missing. The sample has under 150,000 clones, 70% to 90% seen once. The sample consisted of peripheral blood. The origin of the receptors is a man aged 40-49 years with acute or convalescent COVID-19.

The sample holds a few counts of this clone. The chain carries TRBV7-2 and TRBJ2-2; TRBD2 might be the D (6 bases). Germline V gene sequence: CDR1 SGHTA, CDR2 FQGNSA. This CDR3 comprises 15 residues. V was shortened by 1 base and J by 6 bases, with 12 bases between the two germline ends. The CDR3 DNA reads TGTGCCAGCAGCTTAGTACTCGGAGGGTCCGGGGAGCTGTTTTTT. Its protein product is CASSLVLGGSGELFF.

CDR3 sequence (DNA): TGTGCCAGCAGAAAACAGGGGAAAGGCGAGCAGTACTTC. This sequence encodes CASRKQGKGEQYF. The rearrangement joins TRBV12-3 or TRBV12-4 to TRBJ2-7; 7 bases fit TRBD1. The CDR3 is 13 residues long. The junction had 8 bases not matched to a gene; V was cut back by 6 bases and J by 6 bases.

This clone has only a few counts. The V gene is TRBV6-2 or TRBV6-3, the J gene TRBJ2-3; no definite D call. V lost 2 bases and J 0 bases, leaving 6 bases between the germline ends. CDR1 and CDR2 (germline): MNHEY, SVGEGT. This CDR3 has 14 residues. CDR3 sequence reads: CASSYGHSTDTQYF. The CDR3 coding sequence is TGTGCCAGCAGTTACGGGCATAGCACAGATACGCAGTATTTT.

The chain is built from TRBV19 and TRBJ1-2; 9 bases line up with TRBD1. The CDR3 consists of 14 residues. Unmatched junction bases numbered 5, after V lost 4 bases and J lost 5 bases. Germline V gene lookup returns CDR1 LNHDA and CDR2 SQIVND (reference sequence). The CDR3 sequence is CASSKRDRAYGYTF. In nucleotides, the CDR3 is TGTGCCAGTAGTAAGCGGGACAGGGCGTATGGCTACACCTTC.

The gene calls are TRBV6-1 and TRBJ2-2; D not certain. This CDR3 has 14 residues. Trimming took 2 bases from V and 3 from J, leaving 7 bases between them. Germline loops: CDR1 MNHNS, CDR2 SASEGT. The CDR3 nucleotides read TGTGCCAGCAGTGAATTTAAATACACCGGGGAGCTGTTTTTT. The encoded protein is CASSEFKYTGELFF.

The chain is built from TRBV5-1 and TRBJ2-3; 14 bases align to TRBD2. The germline V gene encodes CDR1 SGHRS and CDR2 YFSETQ. The CDR3 is 16 residues long. V trimming: 4 bases; J trimming: 7 bases; junction bases outside the gene matches: 8. The CDR3 reads CASSKTSGGAVNTQYF. CDR3 DNA: TGCGCCAGCAGCAAGACTAGCGGGGGGGCAGTAAATACGCAGTATTTT.

This chain connects TRBV7-2 to TRBJ2-1, with TRBD2 matching 8 bases. The germline gives CDR1 SGHTA, CDR2 FQGNSA. Trimming at V came to 8 bases and at J to 6 bases, leaving 9 bases not matched to a gene. The CDR3 length is 14 residues. CDR3 amino acids: CASLNRGGGNEQFF. The DNA for the CDR3 is TGTGCCAGCCTAAACCGGGGGGGTGGCAATGAGCAGTTCTTC. Filled out from reference TRBV7-2 and TRBJ2-1, the complete variable domain reads GAGVSQSPSNKVTEKGKDVELRCDPISGHTALYWYRQSLGQGLEFLIYFQGNSAPDKSGLPSDRFSAERTGGSVSTLTIQRTQQEDSAVYLCASLNRGGGNEQFFGPGTRLTVL.

The sample holds a few counts of this clone. This sequence joins TRBV19 and TRBJ2-2; D not resolved. Germline CDR1 is LNHDA and CDR2 is SQIVND (reference sequence). V lost 5 bases and J 2 bases, leaving 6 bases between the germline ends. This CDR3 spans 13 amino acids. The CDR3 is CASSFPNTGELFF. CDR3 DNA sequence: TGTGCCAGTAGTTTCCCTAACACCGGGGAGCTGTTTTTT. The complete variable domain, with remaining parts taken from reference TRBV19 and TRBJ2-2, reads DGGITQSPKYLFRKEGQNVTLSCEQNLNHDAMYWYRQDPGQGLRLIYYSQIVNDFQKGDIAEGYSVSREKKESFPLTVTSAQKNPTAFYLCASSFPNTGELFFGEGSRLTVL.

This clone is medium-sized. The J gene is TRBJ2-3, the V gene TRBV19, with 10 bases aligning to TRBD2. CDR1 LNHDA and CDR2 SQIVND come from the germline V gene (reference sequence). This CDR3 contains 16 residues. Trimming removed 0 bases from V and 2 bases from J; junction bases left unmatched: 2. The CDR3 coding sequence is TGTGCCAGTAGTATAGAACTAGCGGGACTCACAGATACGCAGTATTTT. It is translated as CASSIELAGLTDTQYF.

This chain joins TRBV25-1 and TRBJ2-1; 7 nucleotides align to TRBD2. In germline, CDR1 is MGHDK, CDR2 SYGVNS. V trimming: 1 base; J trimming: 3 bases; junction bases outside the gene matches: 6. This CDR3 is 16 amino acids long. The CDR3 loop reads CASSEFEGLNYNEQFF. The CDR3 nucleotides read TGTGCCAGCAGTGAATTTGAGGGACTAAACTACAATGAGCAGTTCTTC.

This clone was found a few times. The CDR3 coding sequence is TGTGCCAGCAGCCAAGTGATGACAAACACCGGGGAGCTGTTTTTT. This codes for CASSQVMTNTGELFF. This chain uses TRBV14 with TRBJ2-2; D call uncertain. V was trimmed by 1 base and J by 2 bases, leaving 8 bases between them. CDR1 and CDR2 from the germline V gene are SGHDN and FVKESK. The CDR3 extends over 15 amino acids.

This chain's CDR3 is CASSSPRGTATYNEQFF. CDR3 coding DNA: TGCGCCAGCAGCTCGCCCCGCGGGACAGCAACCTACAATGAGCAGTTCTTC. This chain links TRBV5-1 with TRBJ2-1; TRBD1 might be the D (7 bases). Germline V lookup: CDR1 SGHRS, CDR2 YFSETQ. Deletions cut 3 bases from V and 2 bases from J, with 18 bases between. The CDR3 is 17 amino acids.

This chain links TRBV7-3 with TRBJ2-1; D is possibly TRBD1 (6 bases). The germline gives CDR1 SGHTA, CDR2 FQGTGA. The CDR3 runs 13 residues. Deletions cut 2 bases from V and 8 bases from J, with 10 bases between. In DNA, the CDR3 is TGTGCCAGCAGCTTACTTGGGGGCTATGAGCAGTTCTTC. Its translation is CASSLLGGYEQFF.

The rearrangement uses TRBV3-1 (or the pseudogene TRBV3-2) and TRBJ2-7; tentative D call: TRBD1 (6 bases). The ends were cut back, 6 bases at V and 6 bases at J, with 12 bases in the middle. Germline CDR1 LGHDT, CDR2 YNNKEL (reference sequence). The length of the CDR3 is 12 residues. CDR3 residues: CASSEQGSEQYF. CDR3 bases: TGTGCCAGCAGTGAACAGGGAAGCGAGCAGTACTTC.

This chain connects TRBV27 to TRBJ2-3, with 16 bases fitting TRBD2. Germline loops: CDR1 MNHEY, CDR2 SMNVEV (reference sequence). There are 16 residues in the CDR3. Trimming at V came to 9 bases and at J to 5 bases, leaving 8 bases not matched to a gene. The CDR3 spells CASYPGLAGGVDTQYF. The CDR3 DNA reads as TGTGCCAGTTATCCGGGACTAGCGGGGGGGGTAGATACGCAGTATTTT.

The chain carries TRBV27 and TRBJ1-2; 8 bases fit TRBD1. CDR3 length: 14 residues. Germline CDR1 is MNHEY and CDR2 is SMNVEV (reference sequence). J gave up 8 bases and V 2 bases, and 7 bases lay outside the gene matches. The CDR3 bases are TGTGCCAGCAGTTTACAGGGGGCTACAGGAGGCTACACCTTC. Protein: CASSLQGATGGYTF.

This clone is a singleton in its sample. The chain joins TRBV10-3 to TRBJ2-7; 9 bases map to TRBD2. The V segment lost 3 bases and the J segment 5 bases; nucleotides outside the gene matches: 11. The CDR3 loop spans 16 amino acids. Germline CDR1 and CDR2: ENHRY and SYGVKD. CDR3 coding DNA: TGTGCCATCAGTGATCGGCTAGCGGGGAAGGGGGACGAGCAGTACTTC. Protein sequence: CAISDRLAGKGDEQYF.

The genes are TRBV4-1 and TRBJ1-3; no reliable D call. Germline-derived CDR1 and CDR2 are MGHRA and YSYEKL. V was clipped by 1 base and J by 0 bases, with 4 bases between them. The CDR3 runs 14 residues. This chain's CDR3 is CASSQGSSGNTIYF. The CDR3 DNA follows: TGCGCCAGCAGCCAAGGGAGCTCTGGAAACACCATATATTTT.

V is TRBV15 and J is TRBJ2-3; TRBD2 aligns across 7 bases. The CDR3 loop spans 16 amino acids. V lost 3 bases and J lost 4; bases outside the gene matches: 10. In germline, CDR1 is LNHNV, CDR2 YYDKDF (reference sequence). The DNA for the CDR3 is TGTGCCACCAGCAGCCCTCGACTAGCCCTGGCAGATACGCAGTATTTT. Translation gives CATSSPRLALADTQYF.

The gene calls are TRBV7-9 and TRBJ2-3; the match to TRBD2 covers 7 bases. The CDR3 has 17 residues. In germline, CDR1 is SEHNR, CDR2 FQNEAQ (reference sequence). The V segment lost 5 bases and the J segment 4 bases; nucleotides outside the gene matches: 15. The CDR3 bases are TGTGCCAGCAGCCCTAGCGCAGAGCTAGCGGTCTCAGATACGCAGTATTTT. This gives the protein CASSPSAELAVSDTQYF.

This chain connects TRBV7-9 to TRBJ2-7; a weak D match, TRBD2 (5 bases). This CDR3 has 13 amino acids. Per the germline V gene, CDR1 is SEHNR and CDR2 is FQNEAQ (reference sequence). V was trimmed by 6 bases and J by 3 bases, leaving 12 bases between them. As DNA, the CDR3 is TGTGCCAGCAGTTCACAAGACTACTACGAGCAGTACTTC. This encodes CASSSQDYYEQYF.

The chain is built from TRBV5-1 and TRBJ2-3; D call uncertain. Per germline, CDR1 SGHRS and CDR2 YFSETQ. The ends were cut back, 4 bases at V and 1 base at J, with 7 bases in the middle. The CDR3 is 13 amino acids. In DNA, the CDR3 is TGCGCCAGCAGCCCTCAGGGCACAGATACGCAGTATTTT. Translation: CASSPQGTDTQYF.

Only one count was recorded for this clone. The V and J genes are TRBV28 and TRBJ2-2, with D tentatively TRBD2 (5 bases). Germline CDR1 MDHEN, CDR2 SYDVKM. Deletions cut 2 bases from V and 5 bases from J, with 9 bases between. CDR3 size: 14 residues. CDR3 sequence reads: CASSLGGTTGELFF. DNA of the CDR3: TGTGCCAGCAGTTTAGGAGGTACGACCGGGGAGCTGTTTTTT.

This clone appeared a single time. The chain combines TRBV4-3 with TRBJ2-5; 11 positions agree with TRBD1. Germline-derived CDR1 and CDR2 are LGHNA and YSLEER. The V and J ends lost 2 bases and 5 bases, in that order; junction bases with no gene match: 4. The CDR3 is 15 amino acids. The CDR3 bases are TGCGCCAGCAGCCAACGGGACAGGGGGTTTGAGACCCAGTACTTC. It is translated as CASSQRDRGFETQYF.

This clone was seen once. This chain connects TRBV29-1 to TRBJ1-1; possible D gene TRBD1, 5 bases. The CDR3 length is 12 residues. Trimming stripped 6 bases from V and 3 bases from J, with 11 bases between. Germline-derived CDR1 and CDR2 are SQVTM and ANQGSEA. The CDR3 sequence: CSVQGWDTEAFF. In nucleotides, the CDR3 is TGCAGCGTCCAGGGCTGGGACACTGAAGCTTTCTTT.

V gene TRBV5-6 combines with J gene TRBJ1-1; 8 nucleotides align to TRBD1. From germline, CDR1 is SGHDT and CDR2 YYEEEE. The trim removed 2 bases at V and 1 base at J, leaving 4 bases unmatched. The CDR3 has 15 amino acids. CDR3 DNA: TGTGCCAGCAGCTTAGTTGGGACAGGGAACACTGAAGCTTTCTTT. Protein product: CASSLVGTGNTEAFF.

This sequence joins TRBV9 and TRBJ2-1; TRBD2 matches 8 bases. Germline V gene sequence: CDR1 SGDLS, CDR2 YYNGEE. J gave up 0 bases and V 1 base, and 6 bases lay outside the gene matches. The CDR3 is made up of 17 amino acids. CDR3 loop: CASSVSSSGSSYNEQFF. The CDR3 DNA is TGTGCCAGCAGCGTATCATCAAGCGGGAGCTCCTACAATGAGCAGTTCTTC.

The rearrangement links TRBV27 to TRBJ1-5, with D possibly matching TRBD1 (5 bases). The CDR3 length is 15 residues. Germline CDR1 and CDR2: MNHEY and SMNVEV (reference sequence). The ends were cut back, 5 bases at V and 1 base at J, with 12 bases in the middle. CDR3 sequence: CASSPSTVSNQPQHF. In DNA, the CDR3 is TGTGCCAGCAGTCCTTCGACAGTGAGCAATCAGCCCCAGCATTTT.

The rearrangement uses TRBV4-3 and TRBJ2-5; tentatively, D is TRBD2 (6 bases). The CDR3 is made up of 14 amino acids. V was trimmed by 3 bases and J by 5 bases, leaving 13 bases between them. Germline V CDR1 and CDR2: LGHNA, YSLEER. The CDR3 bases are TGCGCCAGCAGCCAGCTCGGGAGAGAGGAGACCCAGTACTTC. Encoded protein: CASSQLGREETQYF.

The chain carries TRBV15 and TRBJ2-1; perhaps TRBD1 as D (6 bases). This CDR3 comprises 13 residues. Trimming shortened V by 8 bases and J by 3 bases, and 11 bases separated the two germline ends. Per germline, CDR1 LNHNV and CDR2 YYDKDF (reference sequence). The chain's CDR3 is CATRGGFYNEQFF. The CDR3 DNA sequence: TGTGCCACCCGTGGGGGCTTCTACAATGAGCAGTTCTTC.

The gene calls are TRBV5-4 and TRBJ2-1; tentatively, D is TRBD1 (7 bases). Germline lookup yields CDR1 SGHNT and CDR2 YYREEE (reference sequence). The CDR3 length is 13 residues. V dropped 1 base and J dropped 6 bases, with 8 bases sitting between them. The CDR3 DNA sequence: TGTGCCAGCAGCTTGCAGGGGGGCAATGAGCAGTTCTTC. Amino acids: CASSLQGGNEQFF.